The clone carrying this TCR beta chain turned up a few times. Its antigen is still unknown. Trimming pared 3 bases from V and 9 bases from J, leaving 13 bases between. The CDR3 has 13 amino acids. In germline, CDR1 is SGDLS, CDR2 YYNGEE. The data were obtained in a study of beta chain features in type 1 diabetes. General study points: Moderate but significant shortening of TCRB CDR3s was recorded in all four CD4+ subsets from Type 1 diabetes patients. In type 1 diabetes patients, VDJ junctions had fewer insertions; deletions at these junctions were more frequent.

Isolated RNA was reverse transcribed in full, so expressed TCRB transcripts were sequenced. Some clones are missing from TCRdb's copy, which holds only in-frame ones; the method was immunoSEQ multiplex PCR. This table holds 250,000 or so clones, roughly 13% found once. The chain is built from TRBV9 and TRBJ2-1, with D possibly matching TRBD2 (6 bases). This TCR derives from a man aged 25 to 45 with type 1 diabetes. The specimen sequenced was naive CD4+ T cells from blood. The CDR3 loop reads CASSASGSGEQFF. Written as DNA, the CDR3 is TGTGCCAGCAGCGCCAGCGGGTCGGGTGAGCAGTTCTTC.